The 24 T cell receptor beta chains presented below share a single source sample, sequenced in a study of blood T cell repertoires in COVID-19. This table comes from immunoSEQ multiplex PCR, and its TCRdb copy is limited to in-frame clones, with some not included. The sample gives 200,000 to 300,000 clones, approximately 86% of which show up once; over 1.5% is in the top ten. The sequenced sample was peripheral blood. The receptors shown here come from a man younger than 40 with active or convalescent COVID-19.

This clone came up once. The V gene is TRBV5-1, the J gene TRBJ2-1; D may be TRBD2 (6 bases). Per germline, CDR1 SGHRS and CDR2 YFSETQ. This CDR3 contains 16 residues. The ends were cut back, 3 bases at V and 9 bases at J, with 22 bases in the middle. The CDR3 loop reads CASSSASGGEAREQFF. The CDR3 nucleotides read TGCGCCAGCAGCTCTGCTTCGGGCGGGGAGGCTCGTGAGCAGTTCTTC. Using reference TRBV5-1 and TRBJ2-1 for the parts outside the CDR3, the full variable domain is KAGVTQTPRYLIKTRGQQVTLSCSPISGHRSVSWYQQTPGQGLQFLFEYFSETQRNKGNFPGRFSGRQFSNSRSEMNVSTLELGDSALYLCASSSASGGEAREQFFGPGTRLTVL.

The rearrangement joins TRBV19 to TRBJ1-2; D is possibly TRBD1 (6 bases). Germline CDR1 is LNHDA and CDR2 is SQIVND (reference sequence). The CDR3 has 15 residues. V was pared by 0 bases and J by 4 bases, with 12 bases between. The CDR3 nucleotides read TGTGCCAGTAGTATAGACTACAGGGAAACCTATGGCTACACCTTC. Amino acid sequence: CASSIDYRETYGYTF. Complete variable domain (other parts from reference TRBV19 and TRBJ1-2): DGGITQSPKYLFRKEGQNVTLSCEQNLNHDAMYWYRQDPGQGLRLIYYSQIVNDFQKGDIAEGYSVSREKKESFPLTVTSAQKNPTAFYLCASSIDYRETYGYTFGSGTRLTVV.

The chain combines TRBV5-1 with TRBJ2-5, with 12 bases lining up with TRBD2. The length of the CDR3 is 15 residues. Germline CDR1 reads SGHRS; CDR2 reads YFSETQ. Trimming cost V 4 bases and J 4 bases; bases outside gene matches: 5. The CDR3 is CASSIRLAGVETQYF. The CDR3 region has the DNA TGCGCCAGCAGCATCCGACTAGCGGGGGTAGAGACCCAGTACTTC.

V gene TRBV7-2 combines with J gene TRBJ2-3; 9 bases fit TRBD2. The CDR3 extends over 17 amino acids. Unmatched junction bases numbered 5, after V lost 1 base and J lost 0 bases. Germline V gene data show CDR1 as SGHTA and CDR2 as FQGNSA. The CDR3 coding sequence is TGTGCCAGCAGCTTAGTCGCGGGGGGGGATAGCACAGATACGCAGTATTTT. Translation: CASSLVAGGDSTDTQYF.

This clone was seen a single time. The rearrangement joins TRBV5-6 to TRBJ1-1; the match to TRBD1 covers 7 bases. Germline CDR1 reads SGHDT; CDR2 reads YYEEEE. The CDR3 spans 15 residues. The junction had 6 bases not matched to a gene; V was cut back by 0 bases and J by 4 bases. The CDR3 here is CASSLAADRVTEAFF. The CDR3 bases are TGTGCCAGCAGCTTGGCCGCAGACAGGGTCACTGAAGCTTTCTTT.

Here the CDR3 DNA reads TGCAGTGCTAGTGAACTAGCGGGGGGGATCTCCTACGAGCAGTACTTC. This gives the protein CSASELAGGISYEQYF. The chain is built from TRBV20-1 and TRBJ2-7; 13 positions match TRBD2. CDR3 length equals 16 residues. The V and J ends lost 3 bases and 0 bases, in that order; junction bases with no gene match: 5. Germline assignment: CDR1 DFQATT and CDR2 SNEGSKA (reference sequence).

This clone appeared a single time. CDR3 amino acids: CASRLVSNQPQHF. CDR3 DNA sequence: TGTGCCAGTAGACTGGTTAGCAATCAGCCCCAGCATTTT. The chain uses TRBV19 and TRBJ1-5; D not resolved. Germline CDR1 LNHDA, CDR2 SQIVND (reference sequence). V was trimmed by 6 bases and J by 0 bases, leaving 6 bases between them. CDR3 length: 13 amino acids.

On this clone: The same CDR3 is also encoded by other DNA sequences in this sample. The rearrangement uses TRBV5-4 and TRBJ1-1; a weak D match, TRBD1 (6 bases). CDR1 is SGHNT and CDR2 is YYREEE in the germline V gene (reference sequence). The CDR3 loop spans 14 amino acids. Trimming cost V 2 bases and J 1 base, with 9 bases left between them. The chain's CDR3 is CASSLGQKNTEAFF. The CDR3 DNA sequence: TGTGCCAGCAGCTTAGGACAGAAGAACACTGAAGCTTTCTTT.

CDR3 bases: TGTGCCAGCAGCCATTCCGGGACAGTAGATTCACCCCTCCACTTT. It translates to CASSHSGTVDSPLHF. V is TRBV3-1 (or the pseudogene TRBV3-2) and J is TRBJ1-6, with 7 bases aligning to TRBD1. Germline V gene data show CDR1 as LGHDT and CDR2 as YNNKEL (reference sequence). This CDR3 region has 15 residues. V was pared by 3 bases and J by 8 bases, with 7 bases of the junction left unmatched.

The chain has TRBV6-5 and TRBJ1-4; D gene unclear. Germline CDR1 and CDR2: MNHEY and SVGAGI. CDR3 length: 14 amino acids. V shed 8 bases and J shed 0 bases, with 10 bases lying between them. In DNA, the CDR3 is TGTGCCAGCGCGAGGGTCGCAACTAATGAAAAACTGTTTTTT. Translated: CASARVATNEKLFF.

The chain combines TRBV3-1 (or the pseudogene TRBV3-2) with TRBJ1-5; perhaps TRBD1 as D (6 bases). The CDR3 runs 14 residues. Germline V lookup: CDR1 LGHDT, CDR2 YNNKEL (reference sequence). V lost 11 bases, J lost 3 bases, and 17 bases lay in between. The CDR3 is CASGQLANNQPQHF. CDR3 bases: TGTGCCTCGGGACAATTGGCGAACAATCAGCCCCAGCATTTT.

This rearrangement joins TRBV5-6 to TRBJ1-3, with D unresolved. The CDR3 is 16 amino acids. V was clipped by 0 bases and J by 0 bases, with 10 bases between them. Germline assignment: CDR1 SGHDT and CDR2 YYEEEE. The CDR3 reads CASSLGPGSSGNTIYF. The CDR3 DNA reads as TGTGCCAGCAGCTTGGGTCCAGGATCCTCTGGAAACACCATATATTTT.

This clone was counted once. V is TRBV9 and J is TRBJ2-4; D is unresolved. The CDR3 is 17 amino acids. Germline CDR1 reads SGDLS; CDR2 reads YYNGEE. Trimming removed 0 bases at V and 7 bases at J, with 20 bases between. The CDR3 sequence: CASSVGQVLTSRNIQYF. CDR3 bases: TGTGCCAGCAGCGTAGGTCAGGTCCTTACGTCTCGGAACATTCAGTACTTC.

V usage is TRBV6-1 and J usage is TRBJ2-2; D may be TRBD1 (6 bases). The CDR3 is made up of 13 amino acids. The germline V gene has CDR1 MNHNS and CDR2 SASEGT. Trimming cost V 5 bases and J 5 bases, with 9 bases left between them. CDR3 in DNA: TGTGCCAGCAGTCCACAGGGAACCGGGGAGCTGTTTTTT. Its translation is CASSPQGTGELFF.

Here the CDR3 DNA reads TGTGCCAGTACCGGGACAGGGGGCCGGGAGACCCAGTACTTC. It specifies CASTGTGGRETQYF. The rearrangement links TRBV25-1 to TRBJ2-5, with 12 bases lining up with TRBD1. J was trimmed by 5 bases and V by 9 bases; bases with no gene match: 7. Looked up from germline, CDR1 is MGHDK and CDR2 is SYGVNS. This CDR3 comprises 14 residues.

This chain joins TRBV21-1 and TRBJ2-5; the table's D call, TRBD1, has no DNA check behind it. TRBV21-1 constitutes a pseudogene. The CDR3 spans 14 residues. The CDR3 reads CASSENRGGETQYF. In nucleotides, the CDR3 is TGTGCCAGCAGCGAAAACAGGGGGGGAGAGACCCAGTACTTC.

The CDR3 DNA reads TGCGCCAGCAGTGTTAGCGGCACAGATACGCAGTATTTT. Its translation: CASSVSGTDTQYF. This sequence joins TRBV4-1 and TRBJ2-3; D is perhaps TRBD2 (5 bases). V shed 6 bases and J shed 1 base, with 8 bases lying between them. The germline CDR1 and CDR2 sequences are MGHRA and YSYEKL. This CDR3 contains 13 residues.

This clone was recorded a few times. The CDR3 spells CASSFGTGRGGYTF. The CDR3 DNA is TGTGCCAGTAGTTTCGGGACAGGGCGCGGTGGCTACACCTTC. V gene TRBV19 combines with J gene TRBJ1-2, with 9 bases matching TRBD1. This CDR3 has 14 amino acids. J was trimmed by 7 bases and V by 5 bases; bases with no gene match: 8. Per germline, CDR1 LNHDA and CDR2 SQIVND (reference sequence).

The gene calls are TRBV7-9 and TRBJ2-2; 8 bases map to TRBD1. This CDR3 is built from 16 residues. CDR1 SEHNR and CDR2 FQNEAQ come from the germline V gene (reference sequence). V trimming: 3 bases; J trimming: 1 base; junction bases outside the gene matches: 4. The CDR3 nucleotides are TGTGCCAGCAGCTTGCCGGGGACAGGGAACACCGGGGAGCTGTTTTTT. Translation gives CASSLPGTGNTGELFF.

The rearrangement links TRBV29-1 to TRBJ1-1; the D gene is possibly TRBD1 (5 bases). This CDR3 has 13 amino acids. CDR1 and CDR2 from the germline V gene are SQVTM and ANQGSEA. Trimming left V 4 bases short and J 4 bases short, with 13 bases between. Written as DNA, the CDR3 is TGCAGCGTTGTTGGGGCCTGGAGCACTGAAGCTTTCTTT. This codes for CSVVGAWSTEAFF. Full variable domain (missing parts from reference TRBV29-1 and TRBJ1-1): SAVISQKPSRDICQRGTSLTIQCQVDSQVTMMFWYRQQPGQSLTLIATANQGSEATYESGFVIDKFPISRPNLTFSTLTVSNMSPEDSSIYLCSVVGAWSTEAFFGQGTRLTVV.

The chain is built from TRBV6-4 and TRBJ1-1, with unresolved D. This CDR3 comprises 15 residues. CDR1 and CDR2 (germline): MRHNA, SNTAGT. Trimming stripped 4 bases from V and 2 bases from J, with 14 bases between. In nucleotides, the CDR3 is TGTGCCAGCAGTGTCAACATCGGGTCCAACACTGAAGCTTTCTTT. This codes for CASSVNIGSNTEAFF.

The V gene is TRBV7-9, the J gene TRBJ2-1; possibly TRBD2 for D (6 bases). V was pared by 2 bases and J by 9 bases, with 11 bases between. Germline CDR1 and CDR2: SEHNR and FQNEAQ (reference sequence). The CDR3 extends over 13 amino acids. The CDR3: CASSLTPEGEQFF. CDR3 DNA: TGTGCCAGCAGCTTAACCCCGGAGGGTGAGCAGTTCTTC. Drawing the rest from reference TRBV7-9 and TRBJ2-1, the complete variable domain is DTGVSQNPRHKITKRGQNVTFRCDPISEHNRLYWYRQTLGQGPEFLTYFQNEAQLEKSRLLSDRFSAERPKGSFSTLEIQRTEQGDSAMYLCASSLTPEGEQFFGPGTRLTVL.

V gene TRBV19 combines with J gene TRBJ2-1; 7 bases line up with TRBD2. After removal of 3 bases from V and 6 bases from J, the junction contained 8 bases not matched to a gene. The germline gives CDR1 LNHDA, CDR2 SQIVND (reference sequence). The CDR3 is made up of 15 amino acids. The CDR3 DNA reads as TGTGCCAGTAGTATGTCCAGCGGGGTCGTCAATGAGCAGTTCTTC. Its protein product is CASSMSSGVVNEQFF.

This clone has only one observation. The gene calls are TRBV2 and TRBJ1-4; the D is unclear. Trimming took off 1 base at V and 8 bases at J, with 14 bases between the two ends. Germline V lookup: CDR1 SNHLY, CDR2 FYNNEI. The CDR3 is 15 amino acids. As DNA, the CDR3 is TGTGCCAGCAGTGAAGTCAGAAGAGGAGGGGAAAAACTGTTTTTT. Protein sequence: CASSEVRRGGEKLFF.